The rows below give T cell receptor beta chains drawn from one sample of a study of T cell repertoires in cytomegalovirus infection. A single record per CDR3 protein comes from TCRdb applying MiXCR to the reads. The table has over 150,000 distinct CDR3 sequences, 13% to 15% seen once. Sequencing was performed on PBMCs. The receptors were sampled from a human donor in good health (CMV status not recorded). Some clones in this sample may be carry-over from other donors' samples. The CDR3 runs from the conserved cysteine through the conserved F or W. D genes are given only for firm matches.

>TRBV4-2|TRBJ2-5|.
CASSLDLGTETQYF
>TRBV29-1|TRBJ2-3|.
CSVEGAPSTDTQYF
>TRBV7-9|TRBJ1-5|.
CASSVLGGSNQPQHF
>TRBV19|TRBJ2-1|.
CASTIGGEQFF
>TRBV10-3|TRBJ2-1|.
CAISESQGRHNEQFF
>TRBV10-2|TRBJ2-1|TRBD2
CASSESGLAGGPYNEQFF
>TRBV6-5|TRBJ1-1|TRBD1
CASSALPGQGANTEAFF
>TRBV4-2|TRBJ1-6|.
CASSRSWADNSPLHF
>TRBV29-1|TRBJ2-7|.
CSAGGGPYEQYF
>TRBV29-1|TRBJ2-1|TRBD1
CSVEWRDRGYNEQFF
>TRBV4-1|TRBJ1-1|TRBD1
CASSPKQGANTEAFF
>TRBV10-3|TRBJ1-5|.
CAISESTGIEPQHF
>TRBV24-1|TRBJ2-1|TRBD2
CATSDWTSGRADEQFF
>TRBV28|TRBJ1-3|.
CASSSQGRHSGNTIYF
>TRBV20-1|TRBJ2-5|TRBD2
CSAKEVLGGSETQYF
>TRBV9|TRBJ2-1|TRBD2
CASSASGRADYNEQFF
>TRBV20-1|TRBJ2-1|.
CSASPLGLHEQFF
>TRBV7-2|TRBJ1-1|TRBD1
CASSYRGNTEAFF
>TRBV4-1|TRBJ2-3|TRBD1
CASSQGTGPQYF
>TRBV10-3|TRBJ2-3|.
CAISGAGGTDTQYF
>TRBV7-2|TRBJ2-5|.
CASSLPRQLQETQYF
>TRBV6-6|TRBJ2-2|TRBD2
CASSYGLRGASGNTGELFF
>TRBV7-9|TRBJ2-1|.
CASSPGGKAGGEQFF
>TRBV6-2/TRBV6-3|TRBJ2-2|.
CAGSRGGVNTGELFF
>TRBV7-2|TRBJ2-7|.
CASSSRGQKTNEQYF